The entry below gives a single T cell receptor (beta chain) sequence along with its context. What it binds is not known. The sample originates from a study of cytomegalovirus exposure and HLA in healthy donors. General observations from the study: The study labeled approximately 150 TCR beta chains cytomegalovirus-associated.

The CDR3 is 14 residues long. The germline gives CDR1 MDHEN, CDR2 SYDVKM. The V gene end was trimmed by 6 bases and the J gene end by 8 bases; junction bases not matched to a gene: 12. Researchers ran the PCR with 60 Vbeta and 13 Jbeta primers. Generated by immunoSEQ multiplex PCR, the TCRdb table keeps only in-frame clones and is missing some. The data contain around 180,000 clones, 77% of them singletons. This chain connects TRBV28 to TRBJ1-2, with TRBD1 identical over 7 bases. This TCR derives from a woman between 25 and 40 years old in good health and CMV-seropositive. The sequenced sample was PBMCs. The CDR3 DNA follows: TGTGCCAGCAGGCTGACCCGACAGGGTTCGGGCTACACCTTC. Translation gives CASRLTRQGSGYTF.